The clone carrying this T cell receptor (beta chain) is a singleton in its sample. Per the original methods: Using reference gene primer amplification, nucleated cell counts were estimated. Sequencing was performed with immunoSEQ multiplex PCR; in TCRdb, only in-frame clones are kept and a portion is missing. That table gives V, J and clone size, and the DNA gave D and trimming. Counted here are just over 350,000 clones, roughly 90% occurring once; the ten biggest clones make up 7.1%. The CDR3 has 14 amino acids. V gave up 0 bases and J gave up 8 bases, with 14 bases separating them. Germline V gives CDR1 SGDLS, CDR2 YYNGEE. The data stem from a study of blood T cell repertoires in COVID-19. About the research overall: Samples taken during acute and convalescent COVID-19 were collected in the United States, Italy and Spain. T cells, B-cell-depleted T cells, or PBMCs supplied cDNA or gDNA.

What was sequenced was peripheral blood. The chain combines TRBV9 with TRBJ1-2; the D gene is possibly TRBD1 (5 bases). This receptor was identified in a woman aged 55-70 years with COVID-19, enrolled during active disease. CDR3: CASSVGWGDGGYTF. The CDR3 nucleotides are TGTGCCAGCAGCGTAGGATGGGGGGATGGCGGCTACACCTTC. The variable domain in full, with the rest retrieved from reference TRBV9 and TRBJ1-2, is DSGVTQTPKHLITATGQRVTLRCSPRSGDLSVYWYQQSLDQGLQFLIQYYNGEERAKGNILERFSAQQFPDLHSELNLSSLELGDSALYFCASSVGWGDGGYTFGSGTRLTVV.